This record looks at one TCR beta chain sequence and its context. The data are from a study of T-cell memory formation after mild COVID-19. Barcoded TCR alpha and TCR beta cDNA libraries with UMIs came from 5'RACE using constant-segment primers. Using its own MiXCR run on the 5' RACE reads, TCRdb lists one record per CDR3 protein. The sample has more than 70,000 distinct CDR3 sequences; about 14% are singletons. Trimming took 3 bases from V and 0 from J, leaving 5 bases between them. The germline V gene encodes CDR1 SGHVS and CDR2 FNYEAQ. The CDR3 is 13 amino acids. This receptor was taken from an adult woman who had mild COVID-19 (a few samples of this study predate the infection). Cell type and time point are not known. Sequencing input: PBMCs or a T cell subset sorted from them (not recorded which). The chain joins TRBV7-6 to TRBJ1-1; D uncertain. CDR3: CASSFDMNTEAFF. As DNA, the CDR3 is TGTGCCAGCAGCTTTGATATGAACACTGAAGCTTTCTTT.